The 5 T cell receptor beta chains in this list originate from one sample, sequenced in a study of CD8+CD57+ T cells in acquired aplastic anemia. Patients included in sequencing had previously demonstrated CD8+CD57+ cell expansion by flow cytometry. CDR3 and TCR beta VDJ profiling relied on genomic DNA as the template. TCRdb reanalysed the reads using MiXCR and keeps one entry per CDR3 protein. The table records around 250,000 distinct CDR3 sequences, 82% of them present only once. The sample was sorted CD4+, CD8+, or CD8+CD57+ T cells (not recorded which) from PBMCs. These receptors all come from a human donor with aplastic anemia.

V gene TRBV19 combines with J gene TRBJ2-1, with 7 bases that match TRBD2. This CDR3 has 15 amino acids. V lost 11 bases to trimming and J lost 3 bases; unmatched junction nucleotides: 13. Germline loops: CDR1 LNHDA, CDR2 SQIVND (reference sequence). CDR3 in amino acids: CAQGGEGFGYNEQFF. The CDR3 DNA is TGTGCCCAAGGAGGGGAGGGGTTTGGCTACAATGAGCAGTTCTTC.

A single count supports this clonotype. The rearrangement links TRBV7-2 to TRBJ2-3; D might be TRBD2 (5 bases). The CDR3 runs to 14 residues. Germline lookup yields CDR1 SGHTA and CDR2 FQGNSA. V lost 3 bases and J 8 bases, leaving 15 bases between the germline ends. CDR3 nucleotide sequence: TGTGCCAGCAGCTTGGCGGGCGATACCTCTACGCAGTATTTT. Its translation is CASSLAGDTSTQYF.

The J gene is TRBJ2-1, the V gene TRBV19; 7 positions match TRBD1. This CDR3 region has 13 residues. Germline CDR1 is LNHDA and CDR2 is SQIVND (reference sequence). With 5 bases clipped from V and 5 bases from J, the junction kept 3 bases outside the gene matches. The CDR3 sequence: CASSGTVHNEQFF. In DNA form, the CDR3 reads TGTGCCAGTAGTGGGACAGTCCACAATGAGCAGTTCTTC. Variable domain in full (rest from reference TRBV19 and TRBJ2-1): DGGITQSPKYLFRKEGQNVTLSCEQNLNHDAMYWYRQDPGQGLRLIYYSQIVNDFQKGDIAEGYSVSREKKESFPLTVTSAQKNPTAFYLCASSGTVHNEQFFGPGTRLTVL.

The V and J genes are TRBV7-9 and TRBJ1-2, with D perhaps matching TRBD1 (5 bases). Germline values: CDR1 SEHNR, CDR2 FQNEAQ (reference sequence). The CDR3 is 15 residues long. V was pared by 4 bases and J by 14 bases, with 26 bases between. The CDR3 spells CASSCERRGGYGETF. The CDR3 bases are TGTGCCAGCAGCTGTGAAAGAAGGGGAGGGTACGGTGAGACCTTC.

As to this clonotype: As the CDR3 is not closed by the conserved phenylalanine or tryptophan, this likely results from a read error. The DNA is left out, because the CDR3 cannot be placed on it with certainty; the CDR3 is given as TCRdb lists it. The J gene is TRBJ2-3, the V gene TRBV7-6; whether TRBD1, the table's D call, matches the DNA was not checked. Germline V gene lookup returns CDR1 SGHVS and CDR2 FNYEAQ. The CDR3 is 13 residues long, counting both termini. The CDR3 sequence is CASSSGTNHTSPL.